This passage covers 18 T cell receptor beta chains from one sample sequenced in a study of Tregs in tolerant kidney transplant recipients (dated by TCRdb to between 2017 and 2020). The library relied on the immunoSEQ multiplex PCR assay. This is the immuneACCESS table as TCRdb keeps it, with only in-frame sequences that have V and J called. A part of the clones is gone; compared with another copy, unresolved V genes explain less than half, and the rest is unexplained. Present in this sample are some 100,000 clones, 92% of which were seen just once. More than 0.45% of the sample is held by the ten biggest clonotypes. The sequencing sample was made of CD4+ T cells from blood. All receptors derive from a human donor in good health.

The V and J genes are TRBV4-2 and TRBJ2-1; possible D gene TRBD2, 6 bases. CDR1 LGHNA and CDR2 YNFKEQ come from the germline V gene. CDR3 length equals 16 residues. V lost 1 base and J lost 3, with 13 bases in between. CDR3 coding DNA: TGTGCCAGCAGCCAAGTGGGGCTAGCGAGCTACAATGAGCAGTTCTTC. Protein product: CASSQVGLASYNEQFF.

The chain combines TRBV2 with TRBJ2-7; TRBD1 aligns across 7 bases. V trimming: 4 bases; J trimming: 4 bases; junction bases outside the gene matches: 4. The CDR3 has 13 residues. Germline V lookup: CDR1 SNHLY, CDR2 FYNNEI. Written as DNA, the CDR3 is TGTGCCAGCAGTGTAGGACAGGTTTACGAGCAGTACTTC. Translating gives CASSVGQVYEQYF.

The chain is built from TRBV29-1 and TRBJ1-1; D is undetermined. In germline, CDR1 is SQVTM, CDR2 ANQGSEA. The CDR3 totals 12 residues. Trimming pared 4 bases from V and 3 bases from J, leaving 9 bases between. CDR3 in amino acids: CSVGLYDTEAFF. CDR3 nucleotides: TGCAGCGTTGGTCTGTACGACACTGAAGCTTTCTTT. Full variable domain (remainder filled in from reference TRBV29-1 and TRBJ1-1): SAVISQKPSRDICQRGTSLTIQCQVDSQVTMMFWYRQQPGQSLTLIATANQGSEATYESGFVIDKFPISRPNLTFSTLTVSNMSPEDSSIYLCSVGLYDTEAFFGQGTRLTVV.

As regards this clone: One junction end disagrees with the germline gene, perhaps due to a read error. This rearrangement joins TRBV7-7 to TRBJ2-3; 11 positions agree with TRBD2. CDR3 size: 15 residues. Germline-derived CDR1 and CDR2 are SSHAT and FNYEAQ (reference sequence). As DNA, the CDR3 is TGTGCTAGCAGCTTAGTAGCGGGGGGGCCTGATACGCAGTATTTT. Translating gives CASSLVAGGPDTQYF.

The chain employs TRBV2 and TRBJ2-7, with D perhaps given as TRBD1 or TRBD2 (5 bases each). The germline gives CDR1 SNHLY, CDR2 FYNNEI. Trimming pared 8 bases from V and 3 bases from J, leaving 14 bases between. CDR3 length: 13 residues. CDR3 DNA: TGTGCCAGCCGACGGGACGTTAACTACGAGCAGTACTTC. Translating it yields CASRRDVNYEQYF.

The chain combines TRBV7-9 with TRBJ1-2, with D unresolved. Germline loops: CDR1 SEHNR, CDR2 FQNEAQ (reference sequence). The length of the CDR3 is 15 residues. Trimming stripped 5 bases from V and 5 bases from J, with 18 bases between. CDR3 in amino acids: CASSPVSGRTYGYTF. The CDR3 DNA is TGTGCCAGCAGCCCCGTTTCCGGGAGAACTTATGGCTACACCTTC.

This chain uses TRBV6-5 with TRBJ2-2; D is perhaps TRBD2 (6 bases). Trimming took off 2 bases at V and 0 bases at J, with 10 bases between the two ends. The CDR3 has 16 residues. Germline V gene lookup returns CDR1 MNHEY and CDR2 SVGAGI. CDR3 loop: CASSYGRISNTGELFF. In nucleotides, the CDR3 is TGTGCCAGCAGTTACGGGAGGATTTCGAACACCGGGGAGCTGTTTTTT.

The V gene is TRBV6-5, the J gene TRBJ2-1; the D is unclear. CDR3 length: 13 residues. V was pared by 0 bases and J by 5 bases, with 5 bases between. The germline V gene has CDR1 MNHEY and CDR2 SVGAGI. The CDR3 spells CASSYSTHNEQFF. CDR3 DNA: TGTGCCAGCAGTTACTCGACGCACAATGAGCAGTTCTTC.

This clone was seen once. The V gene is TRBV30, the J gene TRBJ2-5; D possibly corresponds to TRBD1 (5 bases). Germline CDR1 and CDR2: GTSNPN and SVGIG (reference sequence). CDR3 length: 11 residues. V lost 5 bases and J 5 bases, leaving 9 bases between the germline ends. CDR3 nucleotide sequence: TGTGCCTGGGGCAAGGGGGAGACCCAGTACTTC. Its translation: CAWGKGETQYF.

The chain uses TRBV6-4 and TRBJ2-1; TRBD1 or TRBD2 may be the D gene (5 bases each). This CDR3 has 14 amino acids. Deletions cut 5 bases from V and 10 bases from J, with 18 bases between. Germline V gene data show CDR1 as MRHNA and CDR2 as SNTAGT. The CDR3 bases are TGTGCCAGCAGTCCCCAGGGAGCCTTTAGGGAGCAGTTCTTC. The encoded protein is CASSPQGAFREQFF.

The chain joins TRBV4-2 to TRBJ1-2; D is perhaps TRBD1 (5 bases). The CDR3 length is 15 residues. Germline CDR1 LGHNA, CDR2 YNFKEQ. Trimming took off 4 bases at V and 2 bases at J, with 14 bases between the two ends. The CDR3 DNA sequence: TGTGCCAGCAGCCGAGACAGTAATCCGAACTATGGCTACACCTTC. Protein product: CASSRDSNPNYGYTF.

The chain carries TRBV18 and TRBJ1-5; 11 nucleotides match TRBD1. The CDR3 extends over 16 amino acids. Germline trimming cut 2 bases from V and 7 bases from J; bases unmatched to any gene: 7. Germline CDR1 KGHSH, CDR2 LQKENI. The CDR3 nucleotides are TGTGCCAGCTCACCAATTAGGGACAGGGGGTACCAGCCCCAGCATTTT. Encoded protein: CASSPIRDRGYQPQHF.

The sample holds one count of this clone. The CDR3 loop is CASSYVRTINYGYTF. CDR3 in DNA: TGTGCCAGCAGTTATGTGAGGACGATCAACTATGGCTACACCTTC. The chain couples TRBV6-5 to TRBJ1-2; no reliable D call. The CDR3 is 15 amino acids. The V end was cut by 3 bases, the J end by 2 bases, with 13 bases between. Germline V lookup: CDR1 MNHEY, CDR2 SVGAGI.

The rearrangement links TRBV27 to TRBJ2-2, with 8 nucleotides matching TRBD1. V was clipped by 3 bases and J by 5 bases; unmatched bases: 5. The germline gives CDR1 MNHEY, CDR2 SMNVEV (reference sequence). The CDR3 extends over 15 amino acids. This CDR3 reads CASSFWTGTTGELFF. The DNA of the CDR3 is TGTGCCAGCAGTTTCTGGACAGGGACGACCGGGGAGCTGTTTTTT.

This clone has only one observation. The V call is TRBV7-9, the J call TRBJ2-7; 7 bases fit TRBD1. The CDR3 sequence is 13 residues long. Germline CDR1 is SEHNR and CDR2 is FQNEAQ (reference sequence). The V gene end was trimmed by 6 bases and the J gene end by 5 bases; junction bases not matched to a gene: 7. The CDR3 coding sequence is TGTGCCAGCAGGAAGACAGGGTTGGACGAGCAGTACTTC. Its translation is CASRKTGLDEQYF.

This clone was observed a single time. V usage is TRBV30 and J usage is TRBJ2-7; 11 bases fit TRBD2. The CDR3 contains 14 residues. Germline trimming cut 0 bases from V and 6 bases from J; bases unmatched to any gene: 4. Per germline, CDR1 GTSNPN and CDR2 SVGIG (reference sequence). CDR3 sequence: CAWSVPSGRTEQYF. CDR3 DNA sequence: TGTGCCTGGAGTGTGCCTAGCGGGAGGACCGAGCAGTACTTC. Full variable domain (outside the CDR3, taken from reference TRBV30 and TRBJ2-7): SQTIHQWPATLVQPVGSPLSLECTVEGTSNPNLYWYRQAAGRGLQLLFYSVGIGQISSEVPQNLSASRPQDRQFILSSKKLLLSDSGFYLCAWSVPSGRTEQYFGPGTRLTVT.

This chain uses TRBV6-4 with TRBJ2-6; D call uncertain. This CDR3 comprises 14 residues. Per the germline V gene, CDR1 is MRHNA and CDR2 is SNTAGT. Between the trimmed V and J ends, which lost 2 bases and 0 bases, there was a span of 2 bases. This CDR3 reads CASSDNSGANVLTF. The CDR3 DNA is TGTGCCAGCAGTGACAACTCTGGGGCCAACGTCCTGACTTTC.

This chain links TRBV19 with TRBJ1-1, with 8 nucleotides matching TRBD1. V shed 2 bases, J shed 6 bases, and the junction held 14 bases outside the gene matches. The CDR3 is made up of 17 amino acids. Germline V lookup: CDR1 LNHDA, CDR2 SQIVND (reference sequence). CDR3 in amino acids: CASSIMMMAGGSAEAFF. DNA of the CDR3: TGTGCCAGTAGTATAATGATGATGGCAGGGGGCAGCGCTGAAGCTTTCTTT.